Presented here are 8 T cell receptor beta chains from one specimen sequenced in a study of siplizumab effects on memory and regulatory T cells. TCRdb's table, derived via immunoSEQ multiplex PCR, lists solely in-frame clones and lacks some. The table shows tens of thousands of clones, with approximately 82% occurring only once. The sequencing input was memory CD4+ T cells sorted from blood. These receptors were taken from a human donor in good health.

J is TRBJ2-2 and V is TRBV5-6; TRBD1 matches 9 bases. Germline V gene data show CDR1 as SGHDT and CDR2 as YYEEEE. The CDR3 extends over 19 amino acids. V shed 3 bases and J 2 bases; nucleotides not matched to a gene: 14. The CDR3 loop is CASSWGVGTGPANTGELFF. The CDR3 region has the DNA TGTGCCAGCAGCTGGGGCGTCGGGACAGGGCCGGCTAACACCGGGGAGCTGTTTTTT.

The DNA for the CDR3 is TGTGCCAGCAGTTTAATGCGGGAGGGGACCGGGGAGCTGTTTTTT. Amino acid sequence: CASSLMREGTGELFF. The chain uses TRBV27 and TRBJ2-2; the match to TRBD2 covers 9 bases. J lost 5 bases, V lost 2 bases, and 3 bases had no gene match. The CDR3 is 15 residues long. Germline-derived CDR1 and CDR2 are MNHEY and SMNVEV (reference sequence).

The J gene is TRBJ1-2, the V gene TRBV2; no reliable D call. The germline V gene encodes CDR1 SNHLY and CDR2 FYNNEI. V lost 8 bases and J lost 1, with 20 bases in between. This CDR3 has 16 amino acids. The DNA of the CDR3 is TGTGCCAGCGTCCCGGATAAGGGCCGCTTTAACTATGGCTACACCTTC. This encodes CASVPDKGRFNYGYTF. Full variable domain (outside the CDR3, taken from reference TRBV2 and TRBJ1-2): EPEVTQTPSHQVTQMGQEVILRCVPISNHLYFYWYRQILGQKVEFLVSFYNNEISEKSEIFDDQFSVERPDGSNFTLKIRSTKLEDSAMYFCASVPDKGRFNYGYTFGSGTRLTVV.

V gene TRBV19 combines with J gene TRBJ1-3; D remains unclear. The CDR3 length is 14 residues. The germline V gene has CDR1 LNHDA and CDR2 SQIVND (reference sequence). Trimming removed 3 bases at V and 2 bases at J, with 8 bases between. As DNA, the CDR3 is TGTGCCAGTAGTATGGCCAACACTGGAAACACCATATATTTT. Encoded protein: CASSMANTGNTIYF.

The rearrangement links TRBV11-2 to TRBJ1-4; D uncertain. Trimming shortened V by 5 bases and J by 6 bases, and 13 bases separated the two germline ends. Germline values: CDR1 SGHAT, CDR2 FQNNGV. The CDR3 is made up of 14 amino acids. The CDR3, as DNA: TGTGCCAGCAGCCCGTGGGTGGTGGATGAAAAACTGTTTTTT. The encoded protein is CASSPWVVDEKLFF.

The genes are TRBV5-5 and TRBJ1-2, with TRBD1 as a possible D gene (5 bases). This CDR3 is built from 13 residues. Trimming left V 0 bases short and J 8 bases short, with 11 bases between. In germline, CDR1 is SGHKS, CDR2 YYEKEE (reference sequence). The CDR3 reads CASSLDLDKGYTF. The CDR3 DNA sequence: TGTGCCAGCAGCTTGGATTTGGACAAAGGCTACACCTTC.

The chain joins TRBV5-5 to TRBJ1-3; D is unclear. Germline V gene sequence: CDR1 SGHKS, CDR2 YYEKEE (reference sequence). The CDR3 is made up of 12 amino acids. Trimming left V 1 base short and J 9 bases short, with 8 bases between. The CDR3 sequence is CASSLFSSTIYF. CDR3 sequence (DNA): TGTGCCAGCAGCTTGTTTAGTTCCACCATATATTTT.

The J gene is TRBJ2-1, the V gene TRBV6-5; D uncertain. V was shortened by 7 bases and J by 4 bases, with 5 bases between the two germline ends. The germline CDR1 and CDR2 sequences are MNHEY and SVGAGI. This CDR3 comprises 11 residues. The CDR3 reads CASTSYNEQFF. The DNA of the CDR3 is TGTGCCAGCACCTCTTACAATGAGCAGTTCTTC.